This T cell receptor beta chain came from a study of shared clonotypes between healthy human individuals. The germline V and J ends were trimmed by 2 bases and 0 bases, with 12 bases remaining between them. Germline values: CDR1 SGHDT, CDR2 YYEEEE. This CDR3 comprises 15 residues. This clone was picked up one time. The antigen is not known. CD45RA-negative memory and CD45RA+ naive subsets were split from the CD4+ cells. Study-level points and caveats: Non-shared clonotypes showed lower generation probabilities than clonotypes common to all four donors.

The authors ran the assay at deep level. The table came from immunoSEQ multiplex PCR; TCRdb's copy has only in-frame clones and leaves some out. The table lists about 2 million clones, 85% to 95% of them singletons. The chain has TRBV5-6 and TRBJ2-7, with D perhaps matching TRBD2 (5 bases). Material for sequencing was naive CD4+ T cells sorted from blood. Subset of the sample: CD45RA+ positively selected. The sequence came from a young man in good health. CDR3 region: CASSLVGAGSYEQYF. Written as DNA, the CDR3 is TGTGCCAGCAGCTTAGTGGGAGCAGGCTCCTACGAGCAGTACTTC.